This is a list of T cell receptor beta chains from one sample in a study of technical replicates of blood from four donors. Sequencing used immunoSEQ multiplex PCR; TCRdb keeps in-frame clones, though not all of them. The sample lists about 78,000 clones; 85% to 95% were seen once. Sequenced material: T cells isolated from PBMCs. The receptors come from a human donor in good health. The CDR3 runs from the conserved cysteine through the conserved F or W. A D gene is named only where the DNA matches it firmly. Clone size appears in some rows only: once, few, many, or a class for an expanded clone.

cdr3_aa cdr3_nt clone_size j_call cdr3_length d_call v_call
CASSLSGQNSNQPQHF TGTGCCAGCAGTTTATCGGGACAGAATAGCAATCAGCCCCAGCATTTT - TRBJ1-5 16 TRBD1 TRBV27
CASSPRGYNQPQHF TGTGCCAGCTCTCCGAGGGGGTACAATCAGCCCCAGCATTTT - TRBJ1-5 14 - TRBV6-5
CASSTGTGGINEQFF TGTGCCAGCAGCACGGGGACAGGGGGCATAAATGAGCAGTTCTTC - TRBJ2-1 15 TRBD1 TRBV9
CASSPPGQVAGELFF TGTGCCAGCAGCCCTCCGGGACAGGTAGCCGGGGAGCTGTTTTTT - TRBJ2-2 15 TRBD1 TRBV11-3
CASSDSGRNRVGDTQYF TGTGCCAGCAGCGATAGCGGGAGGAATCGTGTGGGTGATACGCAGTATTTT - TRBJ2-3 17 TRBD2 TRBV9
CASSLGGGNQPQHF TGTGCCAGCAGTTTAGGGGGGGGGAATCAGCCCCAGCATTTT - TRBJ1-5 14 - TRBV27
CASSQTGVLSGANVLTF TGCGCCAGCAGCCAGACAGGGGTCCTTTCTGGGGCCAACGTCCTGACTTTC - TRBJ2-6 17 TRBD1 TRBV5-1
CASSLDQKNTEAFF TGCGCCAGCAGCTTGGATCAGAAGAACACTGAAGCTTTCTTT - TRBJ1-1 14 - TRBV5-1
CASSWGFSGIGTDTQYF TGCGCCAGCAGCTGGGGGTTTAGCGGGATTGGCACAGATACGCAGTATTTT - TRBJ2-3 17 TRBD2 TRBV5-1
CASSLGTKGEQPQHF TGTGCCAGCAGCCTAGGGACCAAAGGGGAACAGCCCCAGCATTTT - TRBJ1-5 15 - TRBV7-6
CASSVSSGTNTGELFF TGTGCCAGCAGCGTATCTAGCGGGACTAACACCGGGGAGCTGTTTTTT few TRBJ2-2 16 TRBD2 TRBV9
CASSQVGDRGSAFF TGCGCCAGCAGCCAAGTGGGTGACAGGGGAAGTGCGTTCTTC - TRBJ2-1 14 TRBD1 TRBV4-1
CASSFGTGLNQPQHF TGTGCCAGCAGCTTCGGGACAGGTCTAAATCAGCCCCAGCATTTT - TRBJ1-5 15 TRBD1 TRBV7-9
CAWSSVETQYF TGTGCCTGGAGTTCTGTAGAGACCCAGTACTTC - TRBJ2-5 11 - TRBV30
CASSPPPGEETQYF TGTGCCAGCAGTCCCCCGCCCGGGGAAGAGACCCAGTACTTC - TRBJ2-5 14 - TRBV28
CASSLGAGAYEQYF TGTGCCAGCAGCTTAGGGGCGGGGGCCTACGAGCAGTACTTC - TRBJ2-7 14 TRBD2 TRBV7-3
CASSVQGADEQFF TGTGCCAGCAGCGTACAGGGGGCGGATGAGCAGTTCTTC - TRBJ2-1 13 TRBD1 TRBV7-9
CASSYLWGQVNTEAFF TGTGCCAGCAGTTACTTATGGGGACAGGTGAACACTGAAGCTTTCTTT - TRBJ1-1 16 TRBD1 TRBV6-5
CASSSPASGSYEQYF TGTGCCAGCAGTTCCCCCGCTAGCGGGAGTTACGAGCAGTACTTC - TRBJ2-7 15 TRBD2 TRBV28
CASSALGGSTDTQYF TGTGCCAGCAGCGCCCTGGGGGGGAGCACAGATACGCAGTATTTT - TRBJ2-3 15 TRBD2 TRBV7-9
CASSYTSGQETQYF TGTGCCAGCAGTTATACTAGCGGACAAGAGACCCAGTACTTC - TRBJ2-5 14 TRBD2 TRBV6-5
CASSPLAGLSGEQFF TGTGCCAGCAGTCCACTAGCGGGACTGTCAGGAGAGCAGTTCTTC - TRBJ2-1 15 TRBD2 TRBV27
CASSLGLTGELFF TGTGCCAGCAGTTTGGGCCTCACCGGGGAGCTGTTTTTT once TRBJ2-2 13 - TRBV27
CASSSPTSGSWHEQYF TGTGCCAGCAGTTCCCCGACTAGCGGGAGTTGGCACGAGCAGTACTTC - TRBJ2-7 16 TRBD2 TRBV27
CAIGGLRADTQYF TGTGCCATCGGGGGGTTACGGGCAGATACGCAGTATTTT - TRBJ2-3 13 - TRBV10-3
CASRPGRDYEQYF TGCGCCAGCAGACCCGGGAGGGACTACGAGCAGTACTTC - TRBJ2-7 13 TRBD2 TRBV5-1
CASSSSGRGYNEQFF TGTGCCAGCAGCTCGAGCGGGAGGGGATACAATGAGCAGTTCTTC once TRBJ2-1 15 TRBD2 TRBV27
CASSLGPRDQETQYF TGTGCCAGCAGCTTAGGTCCCCGGGACCAAGAGACCCAGTACTTC - TRBJ2-5 15 - TRBV7-3
CASSATSGRNEQFF TGTGCCAGCAGCGCGACTAGCGGGAGGAATGAGCAGTTCTTC - TRBJ2-1 14 TRBD2 TRBV11-3